The clone carrying this T cell receptor beta chain was counted ten times or more. CDR3 length: 17 amino acids. Trimming at V came to 5 bases and at J to 3 bases, leaving 7 bases not matched to a gene. Amplification from RNA transcripts yielded the TCR beta CDR3 regions. The first-round RT-PCR employed HTBI primers together with the Qiagen OneStep RT-PCR kit. A multiplex PCR was then performed as the second round. TCRdb itself ran the multiplex PCR reads through MiXCR, one entry per CDR3 protein. The sample contains about half a million distinct CDR3 sequences, approximately 14% of which appear only once. This record belongs to a study of Graves' ophthalmopathy and Graves' hyperthyroidism.

The clonotype originates from a woman in her twenties or thirties with Graves' ophthalmopathy. Sequencing used blood. This chain uses TRBV12-3 or TRBV12-4 with TRBJ2-7, with TRBD2 matching 16 bases. CDR3 sequence (DNA): TGTGCCAGCAGTCCCCTGGGACTAGCGGGAGGGTACTACGAGCAGTACTTC. Translation gives CASSPLGLAGGYYEQYF.